Given below is one TCR beta chain in context. Its antigen is as yet unknown. The junction differs from germline at one of its ends, possibly a read error. The sample originates from a study of glioma-infiltrating T cells. Overall study results and limits: Shared blood CDR3 signature motifs marked patients with low tissue-blood divergence. Tissue and blood shared very few CDR3 sequences.

TCR alpha and beta CDR3 regions were amplified from RNA using iRepertoire nested multiplex PCR. TCRdb passed the multiplex PCR reads through MiXCR, listing each CDR3 protein once. The sample contains around 390,000 distinct CDR3 sequences, around 45% of which appear only once. The CDR3 is 16 residues long. From germline, CDR1 is MDHEN and CDR2 SYDVKM. Input material: glioma tissue, nonneoplastic brain tissue, or PBMCs (not recorded which). The clonotype comes from a human donor with low-grade glioma or glioblastoma, undergoing nonglioma brain surgery, or in good health (not recorded which). J is TRBJ2-1 and V is TRBV28; D unclear. The CDR3 region has the DNA TGTGCCAGCAGTTCCCCCCCCCCGCAAGGCCACAATGAGCAGCTCTTC. Its translation is CASSSPPPQGHNEQLF.